This T cell receptor (beta chain) originates from a study of PD-1 blockade in classical Hodgkin lymphoma. Regarding the study as a whole: Prior therapy or disease activity may underlie the repertoire differences, whose causes remain undefined. Baseline TCR diversity was reportedly lower in newly diagnosed patients than in healthy donors. It was reported as lower still in relapsed/refractory patients.

Regarding time point: newly diagnosed, previously untreated cHL patient sample. Purification of CD4+ T cells from thawed PBMCs was performed via magnetic negative selection. Note on this clone: Its antigen remains unidentified.

Trimming cost V 11 bases and J 3 bases; bases outside gene matches: 10. This CDR3 is 14 amino acids long. Germline V gene lookup returns CDR1 MDHEN and CDR2 SYDVKM. The protocol was immunoSEQ multiplex PCR, while the TCRdb copy is restricted to in-frame clones and leaves out a portion. The sample holds approximately 27,000 clones; more than 80% are singletons and the top ten take 0.35%. The source material was CD4+ T cells from blood. The origin of this receptor is a human donor with classical Hodgkin lymphoma. The chain uses TRBV28 and TRBJ2-1; 7 nucleotides match TRBD1. The CDR3 coding sequence is TGTGCCGGCACCAGGGCAGGGGGCTACAATGAGCAGTTCTTC. Translated, it gives CAGTRAGGYNEQFF.